This passage covers 4 T cell receptor beta chains from one sample sequenced in a study of T cells after yellow fever vaccination (dated by TCRdb to about 2019). Interpreted using the paper, the treatment or condition label stands for: live attenuated yellow fever vaccine strain. The method behind the library was 5' RACE. TCRdb names Illumina HiSeq 2500 as the instrument used. The public sequencing data were trimmed at Q25 with fastp and processed into clonotypes with MiXCR by TCRdb, which kept only in-frame beta chains. Records with the same CDR3 protein are collapsed into one entry carrying the most frequent genes and DNA. For this sample there are about 350,000 distinct CDR3 sequences; around 10% appear just once. Roughly 18% of the sample comes from the top ten. Here the sequenced sample was PBMCs, taken on the day of the first yellow fever vaccination. These TCRs come from a man in his late teens or twenties who received the YFV17D yellow fever vaccine.

In this sample, this clonotype turned up many times. The V gene is TRBV5-1, the J gene TRBJ1-1, with 7 positions matching TRBD1. V gave up 2 bases and J gave up 1 base; unmatched junction bases: 8. The CDR3 totals 16 residues. CDR1 and CDR2 from the germline V gene are SGHRS and YFSETQ. The CDR3 DNA follows: TGCGCCAGCAGCTTCGACAGGGAACACCAGAACACTGAAGCTTTCTTT. It specifies CASSFDREHQNTEAFF.

The J gene is TRBJ2-1, the V gene TRBV4-2; 8 nucleotides match TRBD1. Trimming cost V 2 bases and J 7 bases; bases outside gene matches: 4. The CDR3 consists of 14 residues. Per the germline V gene, CDR1 is LGHNA and CDR2 is YNFKEQ. DNA of the CDR3: TGTGCCAGCAGCCAATCAACAGGGGGGAATGAGCAGTTCTTC. Protein: CASSQSTGGNEQFF.

This clonotype was observed a handful of times. The gene calls are TRBV3-1 and TRBJ1-2; 8 bases are shared with TRBD1. Looked up from germline, CDR1 is LGHDT and CDR2 is YNNKEL (reference sequence). V shed 3 bases, J shed 11 bases, and the junction held 5 bases outside the gene matches. The CDR3 totals 12 residues. The CDR3 loop is CASSQEDRGYTF. CDR3 in DNA: TGTGCCAGCAGCCAGGAAGACAGGGGATACACCTTC.

This clonotype occurred many times. V usage is TRBV29-1 and J usage is TRBJ2-3, with 9 bases fitting TRBD2. The CDR3 totals 13 residues. V shed 6 bases and J 6 bases; nucleotides not matched to a gene: 7. From germline, CDR1 is SQVTM and CDR2 ANQGSEA. CDR3 loop: CSVGRLAADTQYF. The CDR3 nucleotides read TGCAGCGTGGGTAGACTAGCGGCGGATACGCAGTATTTT.